A selection of T cell receptor beta chains follows, all from one sample in a study of T cell changes during pregnancy in multiple sclerosis. The repertoire was sequenced with immunoSEQ multiplex PCR; TCRdb's copy has only in-frame clones and lacks some. The sample consists of about 93,000 clones, over 80% of them appearing once. The sample consisted of peripheral blood, taken after pregnancy. Every receptor here comes from a female donor with multiple sclerosis, enrolled in a pregnancy study. Each CDR3 is given with its conserved first and last residue. Each record gives: CDR3 protein, CDR3 length, V gene, J gene, D gene. A D gene is named only where the DNA matches it firmly.

CASSRDRRGDTEAFF,15,TRBV6-5,TRBJ1-1,TRBD1
CASSLDRGSTDTQYF,15,TRBV7-6,TRBJ2-3,-
CASNRQVREKLFF,13,TRBV2,TRBJ1-4,-
CASSLGNSGGPNEQFF,16,TRBV5-1,TRBJ2-1,-
CASSLDHQGLSEQYF,15,TRBV11-2,TRBJ2-7,-
CASSDNPQAYYNSPLHF,17,TRBV6-1,TRBJ1-6,-
CASSVGASDGNEKLFF,16,TRBV9,TRBJ1-4,-
CASSYSSGRAEREQYF,16,TRBV6-5,TRBJ2-7,TRBD2
CASSYSRGLDSPLHF,15,TRBV6-5,TRBJ1-6,TRBD1
CASSLHGPLAGGYEQYF,17,TRBV4-1,TRBJ2-7,TRBD2
CASSIDRTGPEQYF,14,TRBV19,TRBJ2-7,TRBD1
CASRRDRASTDTQYF,15,TRBV6-4,TRBJ2-3,TRBD1
CASSPSGGSSYEQYF,15,TRBV18,TRBJ2-7,TRBD2